Given below is one TCR beta chain in context. This specimen belongs to a study of blood T cell repertoires in COVID-19. Germline CDR1 reads SEHNR; CDR2 reads FQNEAQ (reference sequence). This CDR3 has 18 amino acids. V lost 0 bases, J lost 12 bases, and 14 bases stayed unmatched. Profiled with immunoSEQ multiplex PCR; TCRdb holds only in-frame clones, not every one. Among hundreds of thousands of clones, about nine tenths were seen once, and the ten largest hold roughly 2.5%. J is TRBJ2-1 and V is TRBV7-9, with 13 bases fitting TRBD2. The clonotype comes from a man aged 55 to 69 who had recovered from COVID-19. Sequencing used PBMCs or T cells enriched from blood (not recorded which). CDR3 sequence: CASSLAGGLAGDIVRQFF. The CDR3 region has the DNA TGTGCCAGCAGCTTAGCGGGAGGACTAGCGGGAGATATTGTGAGGCAGTTCTTC.